Listed here are 30 T cell receptor beta chains from one sample, sequenced in a study of T cell responses to AZD1222 COVID-19 vaccine. TCRdb's table, derived via immunoSEQ multiplex PCR, lists solely in-frame clones and lacks some. This sample has 30,000 to 35,000 clones; 70% to 90% occur once, and the top ten carry 6.8%. The sample in question was peripheral blood, obtained on day 0 of AZD1222 vaccination. These receptors were collected from an adult in good health.

DNA for the CDR3: TGCGCCAGCAGCTTTAGCCCCGAGGAGACTGAAGCTTTCTTT. Residues: CASSFSPEETEAFF. This chain uses TRBV5-1 with TRBJ1-1; no definite D call. The V end was cut by 2 bases, the J end by 5 bases, with 13 bases between. The V gene's germline CDR1 is SGHRS and CDR2 YFSETQ. The CDR3 spans 14 residues. The full variable domain, in which reference TRBV5-1 and TRBJ1-1 provide the parts outside the CDR3, is KAGVTQTPRYLIKTRGQQVTLSCSPISGHRSVSWYQQTPGQGLQFLFEYFSETQRNKGNFPGRFSGRQFSNSRSEMNVSTLELGDSALYLCASSFSPEETEAFFGQGTRLTVV.

In its sample, this clone was seen once. The rearrangement uses TRBV15 and TRBJ1-5; D not certain. CDR1 and CDR2 from the germline V gene are LNHNV and YYDKDF (reference sequence). V was clipped by 1 base and J by 9 bases, with 16 bases between them. The CDR3 is 15 amino acids. The CDR3, as DNA: TGTGCCACCAGCAGAGGTGTGGCCACCACTGGGCCCCAGCATTTT. Its protein product is CATSRGVATTGPQHF.

This chain uses TRBV5-4 with TRBJ2-3; D is perhaps TRBD1 or TRBD2 (5 bases each). V lost 0 bases and J lost 5, with 13 bases in between. Germline V gives CDR1 SGHNT, CDR2 YYREEE (reference sequence). The CDR3 consists of 15 residues. The CDR3, as DNA: TGTGCCAGCAGCTTGGTGGGACCCCGGAGAGATACGCAGTATTTT. Residues: CASSLVGPRRDTQYF.

The chain uses TRBV7-2 and TRBJ1-6, with 9 positions matching TRBD1. The CDR3 spans 15 residues. CDR1 is SGHTA and CDR2 is FQGNSA in the germline V gene. Trimming removed 4 bases from V and 8 bases from J; junction bases left unmatched: 6. The CDR3 loop is CASSWGDREYSPLHF. CDR3 DNA sequence: TGTGCCAGCAGCTGGGGGGACAGGGAGTATTCACCCCTCCACTTT.

The chain joins TRBV28 to TRBJ2-3, with 10 nucleotides matching TRBD2. V lost 2 bases and J lost 3; bases outside the gene matches: 8. The length of the CDR3 is 17 residues. Per the germline V gene, CDR1 is MDHEN and CDR2 is SYDVKM. The CDR3 DNA follows: TGTGCCAGCAGTTTAGGGTCTAGCGGGAGTGGAACAGATACGCAGTATTTT. As protein: CASSLGSSGSGTDTQYF.

The J gene is TRBJ1-1, the V gene TRBV7-9, with 9 nucleotides matching TRBD1. CDR1 and CDR2 (germline): SEHNR, FQNEAQ (reference sequence). Trimming took 1 base from V and 8 from J; bases not matched to a gene: 2. The length of the CDR3 is 13 residues. In nucleotides, the CDR3 is TGTGCCAGCAGCTTAGAGGGACAGGGAGAAGCTTTCTTT. Its translation: CASSLEGQGEAFF.

The J gene is TRBJ1-5, the V gene TRBV19, with 8 bases lining up with TRBD1. V trimming: 9 bases; J trimming: 1 base; junction bases outside the gene matches: 2. The CDR3 sequence is 13 residues long. Per the germline V gene, CDR1 is LNHDA and CDR2 is SQIVND (reference sequence). CDR3 nucleotide sequence: TGTGCCAGCCGGACAGGGAGCAATCAGCCCCAGCATTTT. Translated: CASRTGSNQPQHF.

The rearrangement uses TRBV6-5 and TRBJ2-2; D is unclear. Germline values: CDR1 MNHEY, CDR2 SVGAGI. This CDR3 spans 14 amino acids. Trimming stripped 4 bases from V and 4 bases from J, with 10 bases between. The CDR3 spells CASSSLVSTGELFF. The CDR3 DNA follows: TGTGCCAGCAGTTCGCTAGTGAGCACCGGGGAGCTGTTTTTT.

The chain has TRBV28 and TRBJ2-2; tentatively, D is TRBD1 (5 bases). From germline, CDR1 is MDHEN and CDR2 SYDVKM. V gave up 3 bases and J gave up 5 bases, with 10 bases separating them. The CDR3 sequence is 14 residues long. CDR3 region: CASSFGADTGELFF. The CDR3 DNA reads TGTGCCAGCAGTTTTGGGGCCGATACCGGGGAGCTGTTTTTT.

This clone was detected once. V usage is TRBV13 and J usage is TRBJ1-4, with 7 bases fitting TRBD1. Germline V CDR1 and CDR2: PRHDT, FYEKMQ (reference sequence). V shed 5 bases and J 8 bases; nucleotides not matched to a gene: 8. The CDR3 totals 14 residues. The CDR3 DNA is TGTGCCAGCAGCCTCGCGACAGGGAAAGAAAAACTGTTTTTT. It specifies CASSLATGKEKLFF.

This sequence joins TRBV7-2 and TRBJ2-5; D is unresolved. The CDR3 length is 13 residues. Deletions cut 3 bases from V and 0 bases from J, with 5 bases between. Per the germline V gene, CDR1 is SGHTA and CDR2 is FQGNSA. Here the CDR3 reads CASSLSYQETQYF. The CDR3 DNA follows: TGTGCCAGCAGCTTGTCGTACCAAGAGACCCAGTACTTC.

CDR3 nucleotide sequence: TGCGCCAGCAGCTTGGCGGGACAGGGGTATTCCGTGGGAGATACGCAGTATTTT. It is translated as CASSLAGQGYSVGDTQYF. The rearrangement uses TRBV5-1 and TRBJ2-3; 10 nucleotides agree with TRBD1. Per germline, CDR1 SGHRS and CDR2 YFSETQ. V dropped 0 bases and J dropped 5; count of bases not matched to a gene: 12. The CDR3 loop spans 18 amino acids.

The genes are TRBV19 and TRBJ1-5; the D gene is possibly TRBD1 (5 bases). With 10 bases removed from V and 4 bases from J, the gap between germline ends came to 11 bases. Germline loops: CDR1 LNHDA, CDR2 SQIVND (reference sequence). The CDR3 loop spans 12 amino acids. CDR3 amino acids: CATRGGNQPQHF. The CDR3 coding sequence is TGTGCCACCCGGGGGGGTAATCAGCCCCAGCATTTT. Supplemented by reference TRBV19 and TRBJ1-5, the full variable domain reads DGGITQSPKYLFRKEGQNVTLSCEQNLNHDAMYWYRQDPGQGLRLIYYSQIVNDFQKGDIAEGYSVSREKKESFPLTVTSAQKNPTAFYLCATRGGNQPQHFGDGTRLSIL.

There are a few counts of this clone. The chain combines TRBV5-6 with TRBJ1-2; D remains ambiguous. Germline V gene data show CDR1 as SGHDT and CDR2 as YYEEEE. The CDR3 runs to 15 residues. Trimming took off 2 bases at V and 6 bases at J, with 17 bases between the two ends. DNA of the CDR3: TGTGCCAGCAGCTTCCCCGTCCCCCAACAAGATGGCTACACCTTC. It is translated as CASSFPVPQQDGYTF. The complete variable domain, with remaining parts taken from reference TRBV5-6 and TRBJ1-2, reads DAGVTQSPTHLIKTRGQQVTLRCSPKSGHDTVSWYQQALGQGPQFIFQYYEEEERQRGNFPDRFSGHQFPNYSSELNVNALLLGDSALYLCASSFPVPQQDGYTFGSGTRLTVV.

The rearrangement links TRBV6-5 to TRBJ1-3; no clear D. CDR1 is MNHEY, CDR2 SVGAGI, per germline. Trimming removed 6 bases at V and 0 bases at J, with 9 bases between. This CDR3 is built from 14 residues. The CDR3 is CASSRGSSGNTIYF. In DNA form, the CDR3 reads TGTGCCAGCAGCAGAGGCAGCTCTGGAAACACCATATATTTT.

The rearrangement joins TRBV4-3 to TRBJ2-3; D unresolved. Germline CDR1 LGHNA, CDR2 YSLEER. Trimming stripped 0 bases from V and 0 bases from J, with 4 bases between. This CDR3 spans 14 amino acids. The CDR3 DNA reads TGCGCCAGCAGCCAAGAAGAGAGCACAGATACGCAGTATTTT. Amino acids: CASSQEESTDTQYF.

The rearrangement joins TRBV6-1 to TRBJ1-1, with a weak D call TRBD1 (6 bases). Germline CDR1 and CDR2: MNHNS and SASEGT. This CDR3 is built from 16 residues. V lost 3 bases and J 1 base, leaving 15 bases between the germline ends. CDR3 loop: CASSDGLGARNTEAFF. The DNA of the CDR3 is TGTGCCAGCAGTGATGGATTGGGGGCGCGGAACACTGAAGCTTTCTTT.

The chain carries TRBV19 and TRBJ2-3, with 11 bases fitting TRBD2. Germline assignment: CDR1 LNHDA and CDR2 SQIVND (reference sequence). Unmatched junction bases numbered 13, after V lost 7 bases and J lost 4 bases. The CDR3 has 17 amino acids. CDR3 nucleotide sequence: TGTGCCAGTACCCAAAGGGCTAGCGGGGGGACCCCAGATACGCAGTATTTT. It codes for CASTQRASGGTPDTQYF.

In its sample, this clone was seen once. V gene TRBV12-3 or TRBV12-4 combines with J gene TRBJ2-1; D unclear. The CDR3 is made up of 13 amino acids. Trimming cost V 3 bases and J 6 bases, with 9 bases left between them. Here the CDR3 reads CASSFRRSNEQFF. CDR3 coding DNA: TGTGCCAGCAGTTTCCGGAGATCCAATGAGCAGTTCTTC.

The V and J genes are TRBV13 and TRBJ1-3; 10 bases agree with TRBD1. The CDR3 runs 15 residues. V shed 1 base, J shed 7 bases, and the junction held 4 bases outside the gene matches. The V gene's germline CDR1 is PRHDT and CDR2 FYEKMQ (reference sequence). The CDR3 DNA reads as TGTGCCAGCAGCTTAGAGACAGGGGGCCGTAACACCATATATTTT. Amino acids: CASSLETGGRNTIYF. The variable domain in full, with the rest retrieved from reference TRBV13 and TRBJ1-3, is AAGVIQSPRHLIKEKRETATLKCYPIPRHDTVYWYQQGPGQDPQFLISFYEKMQSDKGSIPDRFSAQQFSDYHSELNMSSLELGDSALYFCASSLETGGRNTIYFGEGSWLTVV.

The V gene is TRBV30, the J gene TRBJ1-1, with unresolved D. CDR1 and CDR2 from the germline V gene are GTSNPN and SVGIG (reference sequence). CDR3 length: 13 amino acids. Deletions cut 3 bases from V and 1 base from J, with 9 bases between. CDR3 bases: TGTGCCTGGAGCCCCTTCGCGAACACTGAAGCTTTCTTT. It is translated as CAWSPFANTEAFF. Complete variable domain (other parts from reference TRBV30 and TRBJ1-1): SQTIHQWPATLVQPVGSPLSLECTVEGTSNPNLYWYRQAAGRGLQLLFYSVGIGQISSEVPQNLSASRPQDRQFILSSKKLLLSDSGFYLCAWSPFANTEAFFGQGTRLTVV.

The rearrangement uses TRBV11-3 and TRBJ2-2, with 8 nucleotides matching TRBD2. V dropped 4 bases and J dropped 3; count of bases not matched to a gene: 7. The CDR3 totals 16 residues. Germline loops: CDR1 SGHNT, CDR2 YENEEA. DNA for the CDR3: TGTGCCAGCAGCTCTCGGGAGGGGCGATACACCGGGGAGCTGTTTTTT. Translation gives CASSSREGRYTGELFF.

The chain carries TRBV6-5 and TRBJ1-1; the match to TRBD1 covers 9 bases. The germline CDR1 and CDR2 sequences are MNHEY and SVGAGI. The CDR3 totals 16 residues. With 4 bases clipped from V and 4 bases from J, the junction kept 10 bases outside the gene matches. The CDR3 loop is CASSFIPTGGFTEAFF. CDR3 DNA sequence: TGTGCCAGCAGTTTCATTCCGACAGGGGGATTCACTGAAGCTTTCTTT.

The V call is TRBV29-1, the J call TRBJ2-1, with 10 bases that match TRBD2. Germline CDR1 SQVTM, CDR2 ANQGSEA. J lost 6 bases, V lost 1 base, and 6 bases had no gene match. The CDR3 consists of 15 residues. CDR3 in DNA: TGCAGCGTTGAAGGGGAGCGGGGGGGCCCCAATGAGCAGTTCTTC. Amino acid sequence: CSVEGERGGPNEQFF.

The V call is TRBV19, the J call TRBJ1-5; D is perhaps TRBD1 (6 bases). Germline V CDR1 and CDR2: LNHDA, SQIVND (reference sequence). The CDR3 spans 17 residues. V shed 4 bases and J shed 0 bases, with 16 bases lying between them. The CDR3 DNA follows: TGTGCCAGTAGTAGCCAGGGGCGGCCTTATAGCAATCAGCCCCAGCATTTT. Translation: CASSSQGRPYSNQPQHF.

The rearrangement uses TRBV30 and TRBJ2-3, with D perhaps TRBD1 or TRBD2 (6 bases each). This CDR3 is 16 amino acids long. Trimming pared 4 bases from V and 1 base from J, leaving 18 bases between. From germline, CDR1 is GTSNPN and CDR2 SVGIG (reference sequence). The CDR3 DNA reads TGTGCCTGGAATAAATTCCTAGGGGGGCGCACAGATACGCAGTATTTT. Protein product: CAWNKFLGGRTDTQYF.

This rearrangement joins TRBV7-2 to TRBJ2-7; 8 bases map to TRBD2. Germline lookup yields CDR1 SGHTA and CDR2 FQGNSA. The CDR3 spans 17 residues. The V gene end was trimmed by 3 bases and the J gene end by 0 bases; junction bases not matched to a gene: 10. Here the CDR3 reads CASSFRGLAGASYEQYF. The CDR3 coding sequence is TGTGCCAGCAGCTTCCGAGGACTAGCAGGGGCCTCCTACGAGCAGTACTTC. Full variable domain (rest looked up from reference TRBV7-2 and TRBJ2-7): GAGVSQSPSNKVTEKGKDVELRCDPISGHTALYWYRQSLGQGLEFLIYFQGNSAPDKSGLPSDRFSAERTGGSVSTLTIQRTQQEDSAVYLCASSFRGLAGASYEQYFGPGTRLTVT.

This chain joins TRBV7-9 and TRBJ1-1, with D unresolved. This CDR3 has 11 residues. The germline V gene encodes CDR1 SEHNR and CDR2 FQNEAQ (reference sequence). V was shortened by 5 bases and J by 7 bases, with 8 bases between the two germline ends. The CDR3 region is CASSATLEAFF. Written as DNA, the CDR3 is TGTGCCAGCAGCGCCACACTTGAAGCTTTCTTT.

The chain has TRBV28 and TRBJ2-7, with D tentatively TRBD2 (6 bases). V shed 1 base and J shed 3 bases, with 13 bases lying between them. CDR3 length: 15 residues. Germline CDR1 is MDHEN and CDR2 is SYDVKM. CDR3 DNA: TGTGCCAGCAGTTTATTGGGGGGACCCCTCTACGAGCAGTACTTC. Residues: CASSLLGGPLYEQYF.

As regards this clone: This specimen includes other DNA sequences encoding the same CDR3. The V and J genes are TRBV28 and TRBJ1-5; maybe TRBD1 (6 bases). In germline, CDR1 is MDHEN, CDR2 SYDVKM. The CDR3 sequence is 16 residues long. V was shortened by 6 bases and J by 0 bases, with 15 bases between the two germline ends. The CDR3 protein is CASRGGRGGSNQPQHF. CDR3 nucleotide sequence: TGTGCCAGCAGAGGGGGACGCGGCGGTAGCAATCAGCCCCAGCATTTT. Based on the CDR3 plus reference TRBV28 and TRBJ1-5, the full variable domain is DVKVTQSSRYLVKRTGEKVFLECVQDMDHENMFWYRQDPGLGLRLIYFSYDVKMKEKGDIPEGYSVSREKKERFSLILESASTNQTSMYLCASRGGRGGSNQPQHFGDGTRLSIL.